The clone carrying this T cell receptor (beta chain) was seen at least ten times. Its antigen is unidentified. At one end, the junction sequence differs from germline, possibly due to a read error. This CDR3 comprises 13 residues. CDR1 and CDR2 (germline): DFQATT, SNEGSKA (reference sequence). Regions amplified from RNA transcripts were the TCR beta CDR3 regions. The study used the HTBI primer set for a first-round RT-PCR of the TCR CDR3. A single record per CDR3 protein comes from TCRdb applying MiXCR to the multiplex PCR reads. The sample includes under 400,000 distinct CDR3 sequences, approximately 13% of them seen just once. Researchers defined stable Graves' hyperthyroidism as no ophthalmopathy progression within 18 months. This record comes from a study of T cells in Graves' hyperthyroidism and ophthalmopathy. Points from the study as a whole: The blood repertoire included most of the expanded thyroid clonotypes above 0.001.

Sequencing was carried out using blood. The source of this sequence is an older woman with Graves' hyperthyroidism. The chain employs TRBV20-1 and TRBJ1-1; 7 nucleotides agree with TRBD1. The CDR3 DNA is TGCAGTGCTCGAGACAGGGTCGGATTGGGAGCTTTCTTT. It translates to CSARDRVGLGAFF.